This passage covers 32 T cell receptor beta chains from one sample sequenced in a study of control samples from healthy donors and cancer patients. Here immunoSEQ multiplex PCR was the method, and the copy in TCRdb shows in-frame clones only, minus some. The profile covers 100,000 or so clones, with about four fifths appearing a single time and around 13% taken by the ten largest. The sample comprised blood. The receptors shown here come from a woman aged 45-59 years in good health.

To note about this clone: One end of the junction is discordant with germline, which a read error may explain. CDR3 region: CASSPHPTDPMHF. The CDR3 DNA follows: TGTGCCAGCTCACCACACCCGACGGACCCGATGCACTTC. The rearrangement joins TRBV18 to TRBJ2-7, with D unclear. The germline V gene encodes CDR1 KGHSH and CDR2 LQKENI. The CDR3 extends over 13 amino acids.

This clone was observed a single time. The chain uses TRBV9 and TRBJ2-7; the D gene is possibly TRBD1 (6 bases). Trimming shortened V by 0 bases and J by 1 base, and 8 bases separated the two germline ends. The germline CDR1 and CDR2 sequences are SGDLS and YYNGEE. The CDR3 sequence is 14 residues long. The CDR3 is CASSVDQGSYEQYF. The CDR3 DNA reads TGTGCCAGCAGCGTAGACCAGGGGTCCTACGAGCAGTACTTC. Full variable domain (remainder filled in from reference TRBV9 and TRBJ2-7): DSGVTQTPKHLITATGQRVTLRCSPRSGDLSVYWYQQSLDQGLQFLIQYYNGEERAKGNILERFSAQQFPDLHSELNLSSLELGDSALYFCASSVDQGSYEQYFGPGTRLTVT.

The chain employs TRBV7-6 and TRBJ1-4; D is perhaps TRBD1 (6 bases). V was shortened by 4 bases and J by 8 bases, with 20 bases between the two germline ends. The CDR3 is made up of 16 amino acids. From germline, CDR1 is SGHVS and CDR2 FNYEAQ. As DNA, the CDR3 is TGTGCCAGCAGCTCCTCCCTGCAGGGGCTCGGCGAAAAACTGTTTTTT. Its translation is CASSSSLQGLGEKLFF.

This sequence joins TRBV7-6 and TRBJ2-2; D may be TRBD1 or TRBD2 (6 bases each). Trimming took 3 bases from V and 5 from J, leaving 13 bases between them. The length of the CDR3 is 15 residues. The germline V gene has CDR1 SGHVS and CDR2 FNYEAQ. The CDR3 region has the DNA TGTGCCAGCAGCTTTAGGGGGGCCGGTACCGGGGAGCTGTTTTTT. It specifies CASSFRGAGTGELFF.

The chain couples TRBV19 to TRBJ1-1; 7 nucleotides match TRBD1. With V trimmed by 5 bases and J by 2 bases, 5 bases remained unmatched. Per the germline V gene, CDR1 is LNHDA and CDR2 is SQIVND (reference sequence). The CDR3 is made up of 14 amino acids. CDR3 sequence: CASSSGQFNTEAFF. The CDR3 DNA follows: TGTGCCAGTAGTTCGGGACAGTTCAACACTGAAGCTTTCTTT.

This chain uses TRBV11-2 with TRBJ1-1; D not certain. Per germline, CDR1 SGHAT and CDR2 FQNNGV. V lost 0 bases and J lost 1, with 6 bases in between. The CDR3 is made up of 14 amino acids. The CDR3 region has the DNA TGTGCCAGCAGCTTAGAGCGGGGGAACACTGAAGCTTTCTTT. Translating gives CASSLERGNTEAFF.

The chain combines TRBV25-1 with TRBJ2-7; 13 bases agree with TRBD2. The CDR3 extends over 15 amino acids. CDR1 and CDR2 from the germline V gene are MGHDK and SYGVNS. J gave up 7 bases and V 6 bases, and 9 bases lay outside the gene matches. CDR3 in amino acids: CASRGTSGKFFEQYF. The CDR3 bases are TGTGCCAGCAGGGGGACTAGCGGGAAATTTTTTGAGCAGTACTTC.

The V gene is TRBV7-2, the J gene TRBJ2-2, with D unclear. V was trimmed by 5 bases and J by 6 bases, leaving 13 bases between them. Germline V gene sequence: CDR1 SGHTA, CDR2 FQGNSA. This CDR3 has 14 amino acids. CDR3: CASSPWGSSGELFF. For the CDR3, the DNA is TGTGCCAGCAGCCCCTGGGGTAGCTCCGGGGAGCTGTTTTTT.

The rearrangement links TRBV7-2 to TRBJ2-7; D might be TRBD2 (7 bases). V was trimmed by 5 bases and J by 6 bases, leaving 14 bases between them. The CDR3 length is 13 residues. Germline loops: CDR1 SGHTA, CDR2 FQGNSA. This CDR3 is CASSTQGGLEQYF. The CDR3 coding sequence is TGTGCCAGCAGCACACAGGGAGGGCTCGAGCAGTACTTC.

This rearrangement joins TRBV5-6 to TRBJ2-6, with D possibly called TRBD1 or TRBD2 (5 bases each). CDR3 size: 16 residues. In germline, CDR1 is SGHDT, CDR2 YYEEEE. Trimming shortened V by 0 bases and J by 4 bases, and 11 bases separated the two germline ends. The CDR3 protein is CASSLDTGRGANVLTF. DNA for the CDR3: TGTGCCAGCAGCTTGGATACGGGACGGGGGGCCAACGTCCTGACTTTC.

With regard to this clone: The CDR3 ends on some other residue instead of the conserved phenylalanine or tryptophan, so this is likely a read error. J is TRBJ1-1 and V is TRBV3-1 (or the pseudogene TRBV3-2); 7 bases are shared with TRBD1. This CDR3 is 13 amino acids long. Germline assignment: CDR1 LGHDT and CDR2 YNNKEL (reference sequence). The CDR3 nucleotides are TGTGCCAGCAGCAAAGACAGGGCTTCTGAAGCTTTCTCT. Amino acids: CASSKDRASEAFS.

The CDR3 nucleotides are TGTGCCAGCAGCCGAATATATAGGGACCGGGTGTTGAATTCACCCCTCCACTTT. Its protein is CASSRIYRDRVLNSPLHF. J is TRBJ1-6 and V is TRBV5-5, with D perhaps TRBD1 (5 bases). V lost 4 bases, J lost 7 bases, and 24 bases lay in between. The length of the CDR3 is 18 residues. CDR1 and CDR2 (germline): SGHKS, YYEKEE (reference sequence).

The chain joins TRBV19 to TRBJ2-1; D is unclear. V shed 3 bases and J shed 0 bases, with 15 bases lying between them. This CDR3 has 17 residues. The germline V gene has CDR1 LNHDA and CDR2 SQIVND (reference sequence). CDR3 region: CASSIGLSFSSYNEQFF. In DNA, the CDR3 is TGTGCCAGTAGTATCGGGTTAAGTTTTAGCTCCTACAATGAGCAGTTCTTC. The variable domain in full, with the rest retrieved from reference TRBV19 and TRBJ2-1, is DGGITQSPKYLFRKEGQNVTLSCEQNLNHDAMYWYRQDPGQGLRLIYYSQIVNDFQKGDIAEGYSVSREKKESFPLTVTSAQKNPTAFYLCASSIGLSFSSYNEQFFGPGTRLTVL.

J is TRBJ1-4 and V is TRBV2; tentative D call: TRBD1 (6 bases). Germline V gene sequence: CDR1 SNHLY, CDR2 FYNNEI. The CDR3 contains 10 residues. V was cut by 8 bases and J by 10 bases, with 8 bases left in between. The DNA for the CDR3 is TGTGCCAGCCAGGGGAGAAAACTGTTTTTT. Translating gives CASQGRKLFF.

The V call is TRBV5-6, the J call TRBJ2-1; 15 positions match TRBD2. V was clipped by 5 bases and J by 4 bases; unmatched bases: 7. The germline CDR1 and CDR2 sequences are SGHDT and YYEEEE. The CDR3 contains 17 residues. The CDR3 sequence: CASSQGLAGGNYNEQFF. DNA of the CDR3: TGTGCCAGCAGTCAAGGACTAGCGGGGGGGAATTACAATGAGCAGTTCTTC.

This chain connects TRBV21-1 to TRBJ2-3; the table gives TRBD2 as D, unverified against the DNA. TRBV21-1 has pseudogene status. The CDR3 runs 17 residues. The CDR3 loop reads CASSGAAGGPGTDTQYF. In DNA form, the CDR3 reads TGTGCCAGCAGCGGGGCAGCGGGAGGGCCGGGCACAGATACGCAGTATTTT.

The chain combines TRBV6-4 with TRBJ2-1; D gene unclear. V gave up 0 bases and J gave up 9 bases, with 6 bases separating them. Germline values: CDR1 MRHNA, CDR2 SNTAGT. The CDR3 covers 12 residues. The CDR3: CASSDSRGEQFF. The CDR3 region has the DNA TGTGCCAGCAGTGACTCACGTGGTGAGCAGTTCTTC.

Written as DNA, the CDR3 is TGTGCCAGCAGCCCCGCTCTAGGGCAGTCCTATGGCTACACCTTC. Protein: CASSPALGQSYGYTF. The chain couples TRBV7-9 to TRBJ1-2; no clear D. Germline loops: CDR1 SEHNR, CDR2 FQNEAQ (reference sequence). The CDR3 spans 15 residues. V was cut by 5 bases and J by 4 bases, with 17 bases left in between.

V is TRBV13 and J is TRBJ1-6; D is uncertain. With 4 bases removed from V and 7 bases from J, the gap between germline ends came to 11 bases. The CDR3 has 14 residues. Per germline, CDR1 PRHDT and CDR2 FYEKMQ (reference sequence). The CDR3 bases are TGTGCCAGCAGCTCACCGAGCCTCAATTCACCCCTCCACTTT. This gives the protein CASSSPSLNSPLHF.

The rearrangement links TRBV4-3 to TRBJ1-2; D is uncertain. Germline-derived CDR1 and CDR2 are LGHNA and YSLEER. The V end lost 1 base, the J end lost 7 bases, and 16 bases lay between the germline ends. This CDR3 has 15 residues. The CDR3 DNA reads TGCGCCAGCAGCCAAGGAGGAGGGTCCGCACTTGGCTACACCTTC. Residues: CASSQGGGSALGYTF.

This chain connects TRBV6-1 to TRBJ1-5, with 10 nucleotides matching TRBD1. Trimming cost V 3 bases and J 7 bases; bases outside gene matches: 3. Per the germline V gene, CDR1 is MNHNS and CDR2 is SASEGT. The CDR3 runs to 14 residues. CDR3 loop: CASSEGTGAQPQHF. The CDR3 DNA reads as TGTGCCAGCAGTGAGGGGACAGGGGCGCAGCCCCAGCATTTT.

A remark on this clone: The junction shows a germline mismatch at one end, possibly a read error. Other DNA sequences within the sample encode an identical CDR3. This rearrangement joins TRBV25-1 to TRBJ2-7; possible D gene TRBD1, 6 bases. The CDR3 is made up of 14 amino acids. Germline V gene lookup returns CDR1 MGHDK and CDR2 SYGVNS. As DNA, the CDR3 is TGTGCCAGCAGTGAATATGGTCAGGGGCACGAGCAATACTTC. Protein: CASSEYGQGHEQYF.

The V and J genes are TRBV5-4 and TRBJ1-2, with D maybe TRBD1 (6 bases). This CDR3 is 15 amino acids long. Deletions cut 1 base from V and 4 bases from J, with 14 bases between. Germline V gives CDR1 SGHNT, CDR2 YYREEE (reference sequence). For the CDR3, the DNA is TGTGCCAGCAGCTTGCTGGACAGCCCATTCTATGGCTACACCTTC. As protein: CASSLLDSPFYGYTF. Combining the CDR3 with reference TRBV5-4 and TRBJ1-2 gives the whole variable domain ETGVTQSPTHLIKTRGQQVTLRCSSQSGHNTVSWYQQALGQGPQFIFQYYREEENGRGNFPPRFSGLQFPNYSSELNVNALELDDSALYLCASSLLDSPFYGYTFGSGTRLTVV.

The chain is built from TRBV24-1 and TRBJ2-1; no reliable D call. The CDR3 has 14 amino acids. The germline V gene has CDR1 KGHDR and CDR2 SFDVKD. V lost 3 bases, J lost 10 bases, and 15 bases lay in between. The CDR3 region has the DNA TGTGCCACCAGTGATGGGTTTCGGAAATTGGAGCAGTTCTTC. Protein sequence: CATSDGFRKLEQFF.

This chain uses TRBV28 with TRBJ2-3; D is undetermined. This CDR3 has 12 amino acids. V was shortened by 2 bases and J by 8 bases, with 8 bases between the two germline ends. Looked up from germline, CDR1 is MDHEN and CDR2 is SYDVKM. The CDR3 protein is CASSLEVGTQYF. In DNA form, the CDR3 reads TGTGCCAGCAGTTTAGAAGTGGGTACGCAGTATTTT.

The chain combines TRBV2 with TRBJ2-1; TRBD2 is a possible D gene (7 bases). Per germline, CDR1 SNHLY and CDR2 FYNNEI. Trimming removed 4 bases at V and 4 bases at J, with 14 bases between. This CDR3 is built from 15 residues. CDR3 residues: CASSGRGAVYNEQFF. The CDR3 region has the DNA TGTGCCAGCAGTGGTCGGGGGGCCGTATACAATGAGCAGTTCTTC.

The sample holds one count of this clone. The genes are TRBV19 and TRBJ2-7; TRBD2 matches at 11 bases. V was clipped by 5 bases and J by 2 bases; unmatched bases: 8. This CDR3 has 16 amino acids. CDR1 and CDR2 from the germline V gene are LNHDA and SQIVND (reference sequence). This CDR3 is CASSPLTSGSPYEQYF. DNA for the CDR3: TGTGCCAGTAGTCCCCTTACTAGCGGGAGCCCCTACGAGCAGTACTTC. The full variable domain, with the rest looked up from reference TRBV19 and TRBJ2-7, is DGGITQSPKYLFRKEGQNVTLSCEQNLNHDAMYWYRQDPGQGLRLIYYSQIVNDFQKGDIAEGYSVSREKKESFPLTVTSAQKNPTAFYLCASSPLTSGSPYEQYFGPGTRLTVT.

This sequence joins TRBV7-2 and TRBJ1-6; D remains ambiguous. The germline V gene encodes CDR1 SGHTA and CDR2 FQGNSA. This CDR3 region has 13 residues. V lost 6 bases and J lost 9, with 12 bases in between. The chain's CDR3 is CASRLESGSPLHF. The CDR3 DNA sequence: TGTGCCAGCAGGCTAGAGTCAGGTTCACCCCTCCACTTT.

With regard to this clone: The germline gene is not matched at one end of the junction; a read error may be the cause. This chain joins TRBV28 and TRBJ1-5; D is perhaps TRBD1 (5 bases). CDR1 and CDR2 from the germline V gene are MDHEN and SYDVKM. The CDR3 loop spans 14 amino acids. The CDR3 is CASRRGEDNQPQHF. DNA for the CDR3: TGTGCTAGCAGGCGGGGGGAGGACAATCAGCCCCAGCATTTT.

The rearrangement uses TRBV6-4 and TRBJ2-2; 10 bases are a match to TRBD2. CDR3 length: 19 residues. J gave up 6 bases and V 0 bases, and 13 bases lay outside the gene matches. Germline values: CDR1 MRHNA, CDR2 SNTAGT. The CDR3 sequence is CASSDSIFLAGAGAGELFF. CDR3 coding DNA: TGTGCCAGCAGTGACTCGATTTTCCTAGCGGGAGCCGGCGCCGGGGAGCTGTTTTTT.

The chain uses TRBV5-1 and TRBJ2-5; D not resolved. Germline values: CDR1 SGHRS, CDR2 YFSETQ. V was pared by 1 base and J by 5 bases, with 12 bases between. There are 14 residues in the CDR3. The CDR3 nucleotides read TGCGCCAGCAGCTTGACCAACGTGCGGGAGACCCAGTACTTC. Translation: CASSLTNVRETQYF.

The chain combines TRBV12-5 with TRBJ2-5; a weak D match, TRBD2 (6 bases). The CDR3 runs to 14 residues. Germline V lookup: CDR1 LGHNT, CDR2 FRNRAP. Trimming shortened V by 1 base and J by 6 bases, and 12 bases separated the two germline ends. The CDR3 region has the DNA TGTGCTAGTGGTTTGGATGCGGGATGGCAGACCCAGTACTTC. This sequence encodes CASGLDAGWQTQYF.